The rows below give T cell receptor beta chains drawn from one sample of a study of T-cell memory formation after mild COVID-19. One entry per CDR3 protein, called by TCRdb with MiXCR from the 5' RACE reads. Of under 250,000 distinct CDR3 sequences in the sample, 27% were seen once. Sequencing input: PBMCs or a T cell subset sorted from them (not recorded which). The receptors come from an adult woman who had mild COVID-19 (a few samples of this study predate the infection). Cell type and time point are not known. CDR3s include the opening cysteine and the closing phenylalanine or tryptophan. Each record gives: V gene, J gene, clone size, D gene, CDR3 protein, CDR3 DNA. D genes are given only for firm matches. Size is stated for part of the rows, as once, few or many counts, or as a class when the clone is expanded.

TRBV7-3	TRBJ2-2	-	TRBD2	CASSDRLAGGAGELFF	TGTGCCAGCTCGGACAGGCTAGCGGGGGGTGCCGGGGAGCTGTTTTTT
TRBV5-1	TRBJ2-4	-	-	CASSGTLSWDKNIQYF	TGCGCCAGCAGCGGAACACTCTCCTGGGACAAAAACATTCAGTACTTC
TRBV7-9	TRBJ2-1	-	TRBD2	CASSLGFSGGFYEQFF	TGTGCCAGCAGCTTAGGTTTTAGCGGGGGCTTTTATGAGCAGTTCTTC
TRBV12-3/TRBV12-4	TRBJ1-3	-	-	CASAWGVGNTIYF	TGTGCCAGCGCCTGGGGGGTTGGAAACACCATATATTTT
TRBV9	TRBJ1-3	-	-	CASSVQSTTGNTIYF	TGTGCCAGCAGCGTTCAATCAACTACTGGAAACACCATATATTTT
TRBV3-1	TRBJ2-7	few	-	CASSQAHGSYEQYF	TGTGCCAGCAGCCAAGCGCACGGCTCCTACGAGCAGTACTTC
TRBV25-1	TRBJ1-6	few	-	CASSDAGNNNSPLHF	TGTGCCAGCAGTGATGCGGGGAATAATAATTCACCCCTCCACTTT
TRBV2	TRBJ2-7	-	-	CASSVRQVDEQYF	TGTGCCAGCAGTGTTCGGCAAGTCGACGAGCAGTACTTC
TRBV6-1	TRBJ2-7	-	-	CASSDRDNYEQYF	TGTGCCAGCAGCGACCGGGACAACTACGAGCAGTACTTC
TRBV6-5	TRBJ1-1	-	-	CASSYRSQGGDTEAFF	TGTGCCAGCAGTTACAGGTCACAGGGAGGGGACACTGAAGCTTTCTTT
TRBV15	TRBJ1-4	-	-	CATSYVPNRENEKLFF	TGTGCCACCAGTTATGTCCCCAACAGGGAAAATGAAAAACTGTTTTTT
TRBV7-9	TRBJ2-5	few	TRBD2	CASMRASGGQETQYF	TGTGCCAGCATGCGGGCTAGCGGGGGACAAGAGACCCAGTACTTC
TRBV15	TRBJ2-5	-	-	CATSRDQGGETQYF	TGTGCCACCAGCAGGGATCAGGGTGGGGAGACCCAGTACTTC
TRBV19	TRBJ2-7	medium-sized	-	CASKDVSVTSSYEQYF	TGTGCCAGTAAGGACGTATCAGTGACGAGCTCCTACGAGCAGTACTTC
TRBV7-2	TRBJ1-2	few	-	CASSLSIGQRVHGYTF	TGTGCCAGCAGCTTATCTATCGGACAGAGGGTCCATGGCTACACCTTC
TRBV6-6	TRBJ2-1	few	-	CASSYSFRWEQFF	TGTGCCAGCAGTTATTCCTTTCGTTGGGAGCAGTTCTTC
TRBV29-1	TRBJ2-2	-	-	CSVEYWGSGELFF	TGCAGCGTTGAGTACTGGGGATCCGGGGAGCTGTTTTTT
TRBV12-3/TRBV12-4	TRBJ2-7	few	-	CASSLLVGSGSYEQYF	TGTGCCAGCAGTTTATTGGTCGGCTCTGGGTCATACGAGCAGTACTTC
TRBV14	TRBJ2-5	few	TRBD2	CASSYGSGGQETQYF	TGTGCCAGCAGCTACGGGAGCGGGGGCCAAGAGACCCAGTACTTC
TRBV7-2	TRBJ2-3	few	-	CASSSAGFTSTDTQYF	TGTGCCAGCAGCTCGGCAGGATTTACTAGCACAGATACGCAGTATTTT
TRBV20-1	TRBJ2-4	-	-	CSASRAGPKNIQYF	TGCAGTGCTAGCAGGGCCGGGCCAAAAAACATTCAGTACTTC
TRBV24-1	TRBJ2-7	few	-	CATSDGTRYEQYF	TGTGCCACCAGTGATGGGACAAGATACGAGCAGTACTTC
TRBV7-9	TRBJ2-1	-	TRBD1	CASSLWDRGYNEQFF	TGTGCCAGCAGCTTATGGGACAGGGGATACAATGAGCAGTTCTTC
TRBV7-9	TRBJ2-5	few	-	CASSFTETQYF	TGTGCCAGCAGCTTCACGGAGACCCAGTACTTC
TRBV2	TRBJ2-1	few	TRBD2	CASSEGLAGNYNEQFF	TGTGCCAGCAGTGAAGGGCTAGCGGGAAACTACAATGAGCAGTTCTTC
TRBV7-8	TRBJ2-2	-	-	CASSLGLGGSNTGELFF	TGTGCCAGCAGCTTGGGCCTCGGAGGGTCTAACACCGGGGAGCTGTTTTTT
TRBV6-1	TRBJ2-7	few	TRBD2	CASSASGGSSGFSYEQYF	TGTGCCAGCAGCGCCTCGGGGGGGAGTAGCGGGTTTTCCTACGAGCAGTACTTC
TRBV9	TRBJ2-3	few	TRBD2	CASSVELAGTDTQYF	TGTGCCAGCAGCGTAGAACTAGCGGGGACCGATACGCAGTATTTT
TRBV29-1	TRBJ2-1	few	-	CSVEVYLANEQFF	TGCAGCGTTGAAGTTTACCTAGCGAATGAGCAGTTCTTC
TRBV18	TRBJ2-5	-	-	CASSPPQETQYF	TGTGCCAGCTCACCACCCCAAGAGACCCAGTACTTC
TRBV6-1	TRBJ1-5	-	-	CADGRQGNQPQHF	TGTGCGGACGGGCGCCAAGGCAATCAGCCCCAGCATTTT
TRBV4-1	TRBJ1-2	-	TRBD1	CASSHGQGAYFNYGYTF	TGCGCCAGCAGCCACGGACAGGGGGCCTACTTTAACTATGGCTACACCTTC
TRBV7-2	TRBJ1-1	-	TRBD1	CASSLQGQTNTEAFF	TGTGCCAGCAGCTTGCAGGGACAGACCAACACTGAAGCTTTCTTT
TRBV12-3/TRBV12-4	TRBJ2-5	-	TRBD2	CASRASGTRETQYF	TGTGCCAGCAGGGCTAGCGGGACGAGGGAGACCCAGTACTTC
TRBV25-1	TRBJ2-7	-	TRBD1	CASSESAGTGEFRQYF	TGTGCCAGCAGTGAATCCGCCGGGACAGGAGAGTTCAGGCAGTACTTC
TRBV15	TRBJ1-2	-	-	CATRVLGVPNGYTF	TGTGCCACCAGGGTCCTCGGGGTCCCTAATGGCTACACCTTC